The 18 T cell receptor beta chains below were found in one sample sequenced in a study of identical twins. TCRdb analysed the 5' RACE reads with MiXCR anew, one entry per CDR3 protein. The sample shows 400,000 to 550,000 distinct CDR3 sequences, 24% of them seen only once. The same data also contributed to another study, on T cells expressing NK-cell markers.

The sample consisted of CD4+ T cells sorted from blood. All receptors come from a woman between 18 and 29 years old in good health.

This clonotype was detected many times. The V gene is TRBV5-1, the J gene TRBJ2-2; 8 bases map to TRBD1. CDR3 length: 15 residues. CDR1 and CDR2 (germline): SGHRS, YFSETQ. V trimming: 5 bases; J trimming: 3 bases; junction bases outside the gene matches: 6. CDR3 DNA: TGCGCCAGCAGACTGGGACAGGCCCACACCGGGGAGCTGTTTTTT. Amino acid sequence: CASRLGQAHTGELFF.

The rearrangement joins TRBV11-3 to TRBJ2-3; 8 nucleotides align to TRBD2. CDR3 size: 16 residues. J lost 2 bases, V lost 4 bases, and 8 bases had no gene match. Germline loops: CDR1 SGHNT, CDR2 YENEEA. CDR3: CASSWGTSLATDTQYF. CDR3 coding DNA: TGTGCCAGCAGCTGGGGGACTAGTCTCGCCACAGATACGCAGTATTTT. Full variable domain (outside the CDR3, taken from reference TRBV11-3 and TRBJ2-3): EAGVVQSPRYKIIEKKQPVAFWCNPISGHNTLYWYLQNLGQGPELLIRYENEEAVDDSQLPKDRFSAERLKGVDSTLKIQPAELGDSAVYLCASSWGTSLATDTQYFGPGTRLTVL.

Only a few counts were recorded for this clonotype. J is TRBJ1-6 and V is TRBV20-1, with a possible D match to TRBD1 (5 bases). The germline CDR1 and CDR2 sequences are DFQATT and SNEGSKA (reference sequence). This CDR3 region has 13 residues. V was trimmed by 1 base and J by 5 bases, leaving 6 bases between them. CDR3 in amino acids: CSARVGDNSPLHF. The CDR3 DNA reads TGCAGTGCTAGAGTAGGGGATAATTCACCCCTCCACTTT.

The gene calls are TRBV10-2 and TRBJ2-5; 9 nucleotides align to TRBD2. The V segment lost 3 bases and the J segment 5 bases; nucleotides outside the gene matches: 7. This CDR3 has 15 residues. Per the germline V gene, CDR1 is WSHSY and CDR2 is SAAADI. CDR3 bases: TGCGCCAGCAGTGACCCTAGCGGGATCGGGGAGACCCAGTACTTC. Translated, it gives CASSDPSGIGETQYF.

The genes are TRBV6-2 or TRBV6-3 and TRBJ2-6, with D unresolved. This CDR3 has 15 amino acids. Per germline, CDR1 MNHEY and CDR2 SVGEGT. Trimming pared 6 bases from V and 0 bases from J, leaving 9 bases between. Here the CDR3 DNA reads TGTGCCAGCAGCGAACCCGTCTCTGGGGCCAACGTCCTGACTTTC. Protein sequence: CASSEPVSGANVLTF.

This chain links TRBV29-1 with TRBJ1-2; D unresolved. V dropped 5 bases and J dropped 6 bases, with 16 bases sitting between them. Germline V CDR1 and CDR2: SQVTM, ANQGSEA. CDR3 length: 13 amino acids. The CDR3 loop reads CSVLHRQENGYTF. For the CDR3, the DNA is TGCAGCGTTCTCCACCGTCAGGAAAATGGCTACACCTTC.

V usage is TRBV10-3 and J usage is TRBJ2-7; 12 nucleotides align to TRBD2. V lost 0 bases, J lost 3 bases, and 6 bases stayed unmatched. Germline V gene data show CDR1 as ENHRY and CDR2 as SYGVKD. CDR3 length equals 17 residues. Written as DNA, the CDR3 is TGTGCCATCAGTGAGTCGACTAGCGGGAGTGTCAGCTACGAGCAGTACTTC. Translating gives CAISESTSGSVSYEQYF.

The rearrangement links TRBV6-5 to TRBJ2-3; weak D call: TRBD2 (5 bases). The CDR3 has 14 amino acids. With 1 base removed from V and 3 bases from J, the gap between germline ends came to 8 bases. CDR1 and CDR2 (germline): MNHEY, SVGAGI. CDR3 loop: CASSYFRGTDTQYF. The CDR3 nucleotides read TGTGCCAGCAGTTACTTCCGGGGAACAGATACGCAGTATTTT.

The chain uses TRBV9 and TRBJ1-1, with D hard to call. With 3 bases removed from V and 1 base from J, the gap between germline ends came to 10 bases. The germline V gene has CDR1 SGDLS and CDR2 YYNGEE. This CDR3 has 14 amino acids. This CDR3 is CASSASTANTEAFF. CDR3 sequence (DNA): TGTGCCAGCAGCGCGAGCACAGCGAACACTGAAGCTTTCTTT.

The chain is built from TRBV24-1 and TRBJ2-3; 9 positions agree with TRBD1. V shed 2 bases, J shed 3 bases, and the junction held 5 bases outside the gene matches. Per the germline V gene, CDR1 is KGHDR and CDR2 is SFDVKD. The CDR3 covers 16 residues. CDR3 nucleotide sequence: TGTGCCACCAGTGATTCTCCGACAGGGGGTACAGATACGCAGTATTTT. It yields the protein CATSDSPTGGTDTQYF.

This sequence joins TRBV12-3 or TRBV12-4 and TRBJ2-6, with 10 bases aligning to TRBD1. This CDR3 region has 15 residues. V trimming: 8 bases; J trimming: 2 bases; junction bases outside the gene matches: 3. CDR3 region: CASGQGVAGANVLTF. DNA for the CDR3: TGTGCCAGCGGACAGGGGGTAGCTGGGGCCAACGTCCTGACTTTC.

This clonotype showed up just a few times. The chain combines TRBV15 with TRBJ2-3; D gene unclear. Trimming pared 1 base from V and 8 bases from J, leaving 10 bases between. Germline-derived CDR1 and CDR2 are LNHNV and YYDKDF (reference sequence). CDR3 length equals 13 residues. The CDR3 DNA sequence: TGTGCCACCAGCAGAGTAAGCACCGCTACGCAGTATTTT. As protein: CATSRVSTATQYF.

The chain is built from TRBV5-1 and TRBJ1-4; D may be TRBD1 (5 bases). CDR3 length: 15 residues. V was shortened by 5 bases and J by 8 bases, with 19 bases between the two germline ends. Germline V lookup: CDR1 SGHRS, CDR2 YFSETQ. The CDR3 DNA follows: TGCGCCAGCAGTGAAACCGGGACCTTCGAGGAAAAACTGTTTTTT. This gives the protein CASSETGTFEEKLFF.

This chain links TRBV27 with TRBJ2-7; D could derive from TRBD1 or TRBD2 (5 bases each). V was pared by 1 base and J by 2 bases, with 12 bases between. From germline, CDR1 is MNHEY and CDR2 SMNVEV (reference sequence). The CDR3 spans 15 residues. The CDR3 is CASSLYGAVPYEQYF. CDR3 in DNA: TGTGCCAGCAGTTTATACGGGGCTGTGCCCTACGAGCAGTACTTC.

In this sample, this clonotype turned up many times. V gene TRBV6-2 or TRBV6-3 combines with J gene TRBJ2-7, with D perhaps matching TRBD1 (5 bases). Trimming shortened V by 7 bases and J by 3 bases, and 13 bases separated the two germline ends. CDR1 is MNHEY, CDR2 SVGEGT, per germline. The CDR3 has 13 residues. CDR3 protein: CASIETDGYEQYF. The CDR3 region has the DNA TGTGCCAGCATCGAGACAGACGGCTACGAGCAGTACTTC.

This clonotype was found a few times. The gene calls are TRBV2 and TRBJ2-5; TRBD1 matches 8 bases. V shed 5 bases and J 5 bases; nucleotides not matched to a gene: 7. Germline CDR1 reads SNHLY; CDR2 reads FYNNEI. The CDR3 is made up of 14 amino acids. DNA of the CDR3: TGTGCCAGCAGTTATGACAGGGGATGGGAGACCCAGTACTTC. Translating gives CASSYDRGWETQYF.

This clonotype appeared once. The rearrangement uses TRBV20-1 and TRBJ2-1; no clear D. CDR3 size: 13 residues. The germline V gene encodes CDR1 DFQATT and CDR2 SNEGSKA (reference sequence). V lost 2 bases and J 3 bases, leaving 8 bases between the germline ends. CDR3 sequence reads: CSARLVDYNEQFF. DNA for the CDR3: TGCAGTGCTAGACTAGTTGACTACAATGAGCAGTTCTTC.

The chain couples TRBV5-1 to TRBJ1-2; no firm D call. From germline, CDR1 is SGHRS and CDR2 YFSETQ. The CDR3 has 16 residues. V was clipped by 1 base and J by 3 bases, with 16 bases between them. CDR3 nucleotides: TGCGCCAGCAGCTTGCTTGCGGGCGTTGGGGACTATGGCTACACCTTC. This encodes CASSLLAGVGDYGYTF.